Each of the 17 T cell receptor beta chains below was sequenced from the same sample in a study of OX40 agonist ivuxolimab in advanced cancers. Here immunoSEQ multiplex PCR was the method, and the copy in TCRdb shows in-frame clones only, minus some. The sample consists of 50,000 to 80,000 clones, roughly 89% of them appearing once. Sequenced material: CD4+ or CD8+ T cells sorted from blood, taken in a trial of the OX40 agonist ivuxolimab. Receptor source: an adult with an advanced solid tumor such as melanoma, head and neck, liver or kidney cancer.

The J gene is TRBJ2-1, the V gene TRBV12-5; the D gene is possibly TRBD2 (5 bases). The CDR3 has 17 residues. Trimming cost V 0 bases and J 8 bases, with 20 bases left between them. Germline CDR1 and CDR2: LGHNT and FRNRAP. The DNA of the CDR3 is TGTGCTAGTGGTTTGGTACTGTCGGGGATTCCCCCCTATGAGCAGTTCTTC. This codes for CASGLVLSGIPPYEQFF.

This chain links TRBV29-1 with TRBJ2-5, with TRBD2 matching 12 bases. Trimming took 6 bases from V and 3 from J; bases not matched to a gene: 17. Germline CDR1 SQVTM, CDR2 ANQGSEA. The CDR3 contains 18 residues. The CDR3 DNA reads as TGCAGCGTCGCTCTACTAGCGGGAGGCCAATATGACGAAGAGACCCAGTACTTC. It codes for CSVALLAGGQYDEETQYF. The entire variable domain, with the rest obtained from reference TRBV29-1 and TRBJ2-5, is as follows: SAVISQKPSRDICQRGTSLTIQCQVDSQVTMMFWYRQQPGQSLTLIATANQGSEATYESGFVIDKFPISRPNLTFSTLTVSNMSPEDSSIYLCSVALLAGGQYDEETQYFGPGTRLLVL.

The chain recombines TRBV5-1 with TRBJ1-3; D remains ambiguous. Per germline, CDR1 SGHRS and CDR2 YFSETQ. V was shortened by 4 bases and J by 7 bases, with 12 bases between the two germline ends. CDR3 size: 13 residues. CDR3 nucleotide sequence: TGCGCCAGCAGCCCACCGGGAGCTAACACCATATATTTT. It is translated as CASSPPGANTIYF.

V and J are TRBV28 and TRBJ1-2, with 11 bases aligning to TRBD1. V shed 6 bases, J shed 4 bases, and the junction held 7 bases outside the gene matches. The CDR3 is 15 amino acids. Germline V gives CDR1 MDHEN, CDR2 SYDVKM. The chain's CDR3 is CASRPGTGGSYGYTF. The CDR3 DNA reads TGTGCCAGCAGACCAGGGACAGGGGGGAGCTATGGCTACACCTTC.

This clone was seen more than once but under ten times. The gene calls are TRBV18 and TRBJ2-7; weak D call: TRBD1 (7 bases). Germline CDR1 and CDR2: KGHSH and LQKENI. V lost 1 base, J lost 7 bases, and 20 bases lay in between. CDR3 length: 16 residues. CDR3 sequence: CASSPLQGTGLGEQYF. DNA for the CDR3: TGTGCCAGCTCACCACTACAGGGGACTGGTCTCGGGGAGCAGTACTTC. Full variable domain (rest looked up from reference TRBV18 and TRBJ2-7): NAGVMQNPRHLVRRRGQEARLRCSPMKGHSHVYWYRQLPEEGLKFMVYLQKENIIDESGMPKERFSAEFPKEGPSILRIQQVVRGDSAAYFCASSPLQGTGLGEQYFGPGTRLTVT.

The chain uses TRBV11-2 and TRBJ1-5; D unresolved. Germline V gives CDR1 SGHAT, CDR2 FQNNGV. V lost 0 bases and J lost 1, with 1 base in between. The CDR3 loop spans 13 amino acids. CDR3 in amino acids: CASSLDSNQPQHF. The CDR3, as DNA: TGTGCCAGCAGCTTAGACAGCAATCAGCCCCAGCATTTT.

The chain joins TRBV28 to TRBJ1-2, with TRBD1 identical over 9 bases. CDR1 and CDR2 (germline): MDHEN, SYDVKM. The CDR3 sequence is 14 residues long. V lost 9 bases and J lost 4; bases outside the gene matches: 9. CDR3 DNA sequence: TGTGCCAGTGTTCGACAGGGGGACGGCTATGGCTACACCTTC. This sequence encodes CASVRQGDGYGYTF.

The V and J genes are TRBV13 and TRBJ2-7; TRBD2 matches 11 bases. CDR3 length equals 15 residues. V gave up 0 bases and J gave up 7 bases; unmatched junction bases: 5. The germline gives CDR1 PRHDT, CDR2 FYEKMQ (reference sequence). The CDR3 DNA is TGTGCCAGCAGCTTAGGACTAGCGGGAGTAGGGGAGCAGTACTTC. This sequence encodes CASSLGLAGVGEQYF.

This chain joins TRBV25-1 and TRBJ2-1; D remains ambiguous. CDR1 and CDR2 (germline): MGHDK, SYGVNS. Trimming took 7 bases from V and 4 from J, leaving 5 bases between them. This CDR3 has 11 residues. The CDR3 bases are TGTGCCAGCAATTATTACAATGAGCAGTTCTTC. As protein: CASNYYNEQFF.

The chain couples TRBV28 to TRBJ1-2, with D unclear. The CDR3 totals 16 residues. Trimming shortened V by 5 bases and J by 3 bases, and 19 bases separated the two germline ends. Germline V lookup: CDR1 MDHEN, CDR2 SYDVKM. The CDR3 bases are TGTGCCAGCAGTCCCACGGGTGGGTCCCCCTACTATGGCTACACCTTC. Translated: CASSPTGGSPYYGYTF.

The gene calls are TRBV28 and TRBJ1-2; TRBD1 aligns across 8 bases. The germline V gene has CDR1 MDHEN and CDR2 SYDVKM. The CDR3 is made up of 14 amino acids. Losses at the gene ends were 10 bases for V and 6 bases for J; bases not matched to a gene: 13. Written as DNA, the CDR3 is TGTGCCACACGCGTCTTAGGCAGGGGGCATGGCTACACCTTC. This gives the protein CATRVLGRGHGYTF.

The rearrangement links TRBV6-5 to TRBJ2-7, with TRBD1 matching over 7 bases. V lost 2 bases and J lost 1; bases outside the gene matches: 5. Per the germline V gene, CDR1 is MNHEY and CDR2 is SVGAGI. The length of the CDR3 is 15 residues. Here the CDR3 reads CASSYGTGVSYEQYF. The CDR3 nucleotides read TGTGCCAGCAGTTACGGAACAGGGGTATCCTACGAGCAGTACTTC.

The rearrangement uses TRBV18 and TRBJ2-5, with D perhaps TRBD1 (6 bases). Between the trimmed V and J ends, which lost 0 bases and 3 bases, there was a span of 11 bases. Germline V gene lookup returns CDR1 KGHSH and CDR2 LQKENI. This CDR3 is 15 amino acids long. Here the CDR3 DNA reads TGTGCCAGCTCACCACCGGGGGCCAGAGAAGAGACCCAGTACTTC. This translates into CASSPPGAREETQYF. Combining the CDR3 with reference TRBV18 and TRBJ2-5 gives the whole variable domain NAGVMQNPRHLVRRRGQEARLRCSPMKGHSHVYWYRQLPEEGLKFMVYLQKENIIDESGMPKERFSAEFPKEGPSILRIQQVVRGDSAAYFCASSPPGAREETQYFGPGTRLLVL.

The genes are TRBV7-9 and TRBJ2-1, with 7 bases identical to TRBD1. There are 15 residues in the CDR3. Losses at the gene ends were 6 bases for V and 4 bases for J; bases not matched to a gene: 9. Germline CDR1 is SEHNR and CDR2 is FQNEAQ (reference sequence). Here the CDR3 DNA reads TGTGCCAGCAGGTCACACAGGGGTCAGTACAATGAGCAGTTCTTC. It encodes CASRSHRGQYNEQFF. The entire variable domain, with the rest obtained from reference TRBV7-9 and TRBJ2-1, is as follows: DTGVSQNPRHKITKRGQNVTFRCDPISEHNRLYWYRQTLGQGPEFLTYFQNEAQLEKSRLLSDRFSAERPKGSFSTLEIQRTEQGDSAMYLCASRSHRGQYNEQFFGPGTRLTVL.

The chain couples TRBV10-3 to TRBJ2-7; 10 nucleotides line up with TRBD1. J lost 5 bases, V lost 5 bases, and 6 bases had no gene match. The CDR3 loop spans 14 amino acids. CDR1 ENHRY and CDR2 SYGVKD come from the germline V gene. For the CDR3, the DNA is TGTGCCATCAGTCCGGGACAGGGGATCCACGAGCAGTACTTC. Protein: CAISPGQGIHEQYF.

On this clone: Other DNA sequences in this specimen translate into the identical CDR3. The chain uses TRBV4-1 and TRBJ1-5; the match to TRBD1 covers 7 bases. Germline CDR1 MGHRA, CDR2 YSYEKL. The V and J ends lost 6 bases and 4 bases, in that order; junction bases with no gene match: 3. The CDR3 loop spans 13 amino acids. CDR3 protein: CASRGGQNQPQHF. Here the CDR3 DNA reads TGCGCCAGCAGGGGGGGACAGAATCAGCCCCAGCATTTT.

This rearrangement joins TRBV10-3 to TRBJ2-5, with 14 bases identical to TRBD2. The J segment lost 9 bases and the V segment lost 4 bases, leaving 7 bases of the junction unmatched. The CDR3 contains 15 residues. CDR1 and CDR2 (germline): ENHRY, SYGVKD. The CDR3 reads CAISALGLAGEPQYF. The DNA of the CDR3 is TGTGCCATCAGTGCCCTGGGACTAGCGGGAGAACCCCAGTACTTC.